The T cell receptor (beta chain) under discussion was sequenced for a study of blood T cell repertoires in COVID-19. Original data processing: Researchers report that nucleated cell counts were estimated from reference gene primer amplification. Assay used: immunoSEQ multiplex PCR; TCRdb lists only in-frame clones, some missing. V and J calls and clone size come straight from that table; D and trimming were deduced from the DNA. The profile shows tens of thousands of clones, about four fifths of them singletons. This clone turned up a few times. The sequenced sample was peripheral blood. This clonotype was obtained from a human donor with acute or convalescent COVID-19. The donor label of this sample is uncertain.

The CDR3 loop reads CASSLLRRDRGNEQYF. The CDR3 coding sequence is TGTGCCAGCAGCTTGCTGCGCCGGGACAGGGGAAACGAGCAGTACTTC. The gene calls are TRBV5-6 and TRBJ2-7; 10 bases are a match to TRBD1. The J segment lost 5 bases and the V segment lost 1 base, leaving 9 bases of the junction unmatched. The germline V gene has CDR1 SGHDT and CDR2 YYEEEE. The CDR3 is made up of 16 amino acids.